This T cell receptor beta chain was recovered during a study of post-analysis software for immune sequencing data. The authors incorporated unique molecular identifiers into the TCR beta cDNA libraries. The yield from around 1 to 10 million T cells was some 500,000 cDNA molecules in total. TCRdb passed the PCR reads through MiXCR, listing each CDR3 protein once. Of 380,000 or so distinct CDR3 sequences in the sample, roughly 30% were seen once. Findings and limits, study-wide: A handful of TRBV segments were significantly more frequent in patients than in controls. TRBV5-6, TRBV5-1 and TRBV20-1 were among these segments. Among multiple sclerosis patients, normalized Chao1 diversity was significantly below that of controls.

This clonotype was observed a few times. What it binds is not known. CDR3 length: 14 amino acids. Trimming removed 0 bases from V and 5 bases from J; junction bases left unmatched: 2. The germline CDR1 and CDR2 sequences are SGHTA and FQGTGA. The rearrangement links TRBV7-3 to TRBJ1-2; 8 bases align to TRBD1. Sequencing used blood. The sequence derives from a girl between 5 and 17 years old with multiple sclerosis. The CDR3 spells CASSLTGTGYGYTF. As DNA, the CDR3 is TGTGCCAGCAGCTTAACTGGGACAGGTTATGGCTACACCTTC.